The clone carrying this T cell receptor (beta chain) was found a few times. This sample is part of a study of T-cell reconstitution after alpha-beta-depleted transplantation in children. TCRbeta library preparation incorporated unique molecular identifiers. TCRdb processed the PCR reads anew with MiXCR; each CDR3 protein has one entry. There are under 350,000 distinct CDR3 sequences in the sample; 9.9% occur only once, and 9.5% to 13% lies in the top ten. The source material was PBMCs from the stem cell graft donor, sampled from the stem cell graft. The sequence derives from a human donor who donated a stem cell graft to a child with SCID.

The CDR3 protein is CASSFGDGTYEQYF. The CDR3 region has the DNA TGTGCCAGCAGTTTCGGGGACGGGACCTACGAGCAGTACTTC. The V gene is TRBV12-3 or TRBV12-4, the J gene TRBJ2-7; D may be TRBD1 or TRBD2 (5 bases each). Trimming left V 3 bases short and J 2 bases short, with 11 bases between. This CDR3 comprises 14 residues.